This TCR beta chain came from a study of T cells after yellow fever vaccination. Whole-study results and caveats: Repertoires obtained by FACS sorting could include abundant clonotypes that entered as contaminants from the bulk population.

Germline trimming cut 5 bases from V and 6 bases from J; bases unmatched to any gene: 10. The CDR3 extends over 15 amino acids. Germline CDR1 SGHTA, CDR2 FQGNSA. TCRdb reprocessed the 5' RACE reads with MiXCR, giving one entry per CDR3 protein. The table has approximately 610,000 distinct CDR3 sequences, around 17% seen once. This clonotype has just a few counts. Its antigen is unidentified. The receptor was derived from a man younger than 30 who received the YFV17D yellow fever vaccine. V is TRBV7-2 and J is TRBJ2-7; 10 positions match TRBD1. Sample: PBMCs, taken about 5 days after the first yellow fever vaccination. This chain's CDR3 is CASSARDRGLGEQYV. The CDR3 bases are TGTGCCAGCAGCGCCCGGGACAGGGGACTCGGCGAGCAGTACGTC.